This T cell receptor beta chain was profiled in a study of OX40 agonist ivuxolimab in advanced cancers. Across the study: Those enrolled were approximately 78% male, with a mean age of roughly 60 years and ages from about 20 to 90. Regarding the study as a whole: Antigen specificity was not determined for the expanded peripheral T cells.

The data were produced by immunoSEQ multiplex PCR, yet TCRdb's version contains in-frame clones alone and is incomplete. Here the sample spans about 79,000 clones, about 90% being singletons. Details on this clone: Its antigen is undetermined.

The germline V and J ends were trimmed by 11 bases and 9 bases, with 23 bases remaining between them. Per the germline V gene, CDR1 is KGHSH and CDR2 is LQKENI. The CDR3 spans 13 residues. This clonotype originated in an adult with an advanced solid tumor such as melanoma, head and neck, liver or kidney cancer. The chain is built from TRBV18 and TRBJ2-7, with no clear D. Here the sequenced sample was CD4+ or CD8+ T cells sorted from blood, taken in a trial of the OX40 agonist ivuxolimab. The CDR3: CASNSYPYDGQYF. The CDR3 bases are TGTGCCTCAAACAGCTACCCCTACGATGGGCAGTACTTC.